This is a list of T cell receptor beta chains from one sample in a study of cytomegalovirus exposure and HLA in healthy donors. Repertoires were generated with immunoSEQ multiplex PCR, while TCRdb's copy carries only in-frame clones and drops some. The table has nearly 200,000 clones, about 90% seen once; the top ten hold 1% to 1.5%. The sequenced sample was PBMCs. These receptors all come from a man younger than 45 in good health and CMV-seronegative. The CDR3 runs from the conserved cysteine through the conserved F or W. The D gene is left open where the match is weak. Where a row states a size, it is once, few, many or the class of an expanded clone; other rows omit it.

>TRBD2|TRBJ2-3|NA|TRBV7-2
TGTGCCAGCAGCCCCGGATACCCTAGCGGGGCGATAGATACGCAGTATTTT
CASSPGYPSGAIDTQYF
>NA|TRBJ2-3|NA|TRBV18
TGTGCCAGCTCACCACGGTCTGGCCCAGATACGCAGTATTTT
CASSPRSGPDTQYF
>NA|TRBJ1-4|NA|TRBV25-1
TGTGCCAGCAGTGAAAGGGTCCCGGGGGAAGAAAAACTGTTTTTT
CASSERVPGEEKLFF
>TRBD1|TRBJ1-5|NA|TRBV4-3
TGCGCCAGCAGCCAAGATACAGGGGGAAGGCGGCCCCAGCATTTT
CASSQDTGGRRPQHF
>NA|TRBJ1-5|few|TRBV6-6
TGTGCCAGCAGTGACCCCGGCGGCCAGCCCCAGCATTTT
CASSDPGGQPQHF
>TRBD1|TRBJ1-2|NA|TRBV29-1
TGCAGCGTTGAGGGGACAGATAACTATGGCTACACCTTC
CSVEGTDNYGYTF
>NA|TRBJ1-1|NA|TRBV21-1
TGTGCCAGCAGCAAAGTTTGCGGTACAGCTTTCTTT
CASSKVCGTAFF
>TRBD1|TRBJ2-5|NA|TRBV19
TGTGCCAGTAGTATCATGGGACAGCCATTTGGGGAGACCCAGTACTTC
CASSIMGQPFGETQYF
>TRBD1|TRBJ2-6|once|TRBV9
TGTGCCAGCAGCGTAGCAGGACAGGCAATTGCCGGGGCCAACGTCCTGACTTTC
CASSVAGQAIAGANVLTF
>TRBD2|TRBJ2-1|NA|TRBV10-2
TGCGCCAGCAGTGCTGCGATTACTAGCGGGGGGCAGCACAATGAGCAGTTCTTC
CASSAAITSGGQHNEQFF
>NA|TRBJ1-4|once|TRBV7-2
TGTGCCAGCAGCTTAAATTCGGGGGGGCTGTTTTTT
CASSLNSGGLFF
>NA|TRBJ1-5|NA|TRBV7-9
TGTGCCAGCAGCGAAGGTTCCCTCCCCGACAGTAATCAGCCCCAGCATTTT
CASSEGSLPDSNQPQHF
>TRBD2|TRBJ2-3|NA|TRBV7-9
TGTGCCAGCAGCTTGGGTAGCGGGGGGGCCACAACTAGCACAGATACGCAGTATTTT
CASSLGSGGATTSTDTQYF
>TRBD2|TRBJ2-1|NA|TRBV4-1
TGCGCCAGCAGCCAAACAAAGCGGGACTCCTACAATGAGCAGTTCTTC
CASSQTKRDSYNEQFF
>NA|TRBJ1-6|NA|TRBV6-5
TGTGCCAGCAGTTACTTCGGGGGTAATTCACCCCTCCACTTT
CASSYFGGNSPLHF
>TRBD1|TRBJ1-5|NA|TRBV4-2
TGTGCCAGCGGGGACAGGGGGAATCAGCCCCAGCATTTT
CASGDRGNQPQHF
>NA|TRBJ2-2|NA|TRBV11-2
TGTGCCAGCAGCTTAGCCCTCAACACCGGGGAGCTGTTTTTT
CASSLALNTGELFF
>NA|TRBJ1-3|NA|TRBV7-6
TGTGCCAGCAGCTTACCTAACTCTGGAAACACCATATATTTT
CASSLPNSGNTIYF
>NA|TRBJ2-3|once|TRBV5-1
TGCGCCAGCAGGGTGGGACTCCTCTCTAAAAAGGGCAGCACAGATACGCAGTATTTT
CASRVGLLSKKGSTDTQYF
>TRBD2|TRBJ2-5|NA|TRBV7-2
TGTGCCAGCATCGAGGTCGGGGGGGAGACCCAGTACTTC
CASIEVGGETQYF
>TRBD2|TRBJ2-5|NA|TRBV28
TGTGCCAGCCTGCCGGGGGGCGGGGGGCCCGGCGGGGAGACCCAGTACTTC
CASLPGGGGPGGETQYF
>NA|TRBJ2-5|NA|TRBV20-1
TGCAGGCCCTCAGGGCAAGAGACCCAGTACTTC
CRPSGQETQYF
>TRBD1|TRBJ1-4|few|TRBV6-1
TGTGCCAGCAGTGTAAACAGGGGTTCTAATGAAAAACTGTTTTTT
CASSVNRGSNEKLFF
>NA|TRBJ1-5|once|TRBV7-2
TGTGCCAGCAGCGTGACAGTCAATCAGCCCCAGCATTTT
CASSVTVNQPQHF
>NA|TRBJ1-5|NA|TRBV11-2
TGTGCCAGCAGCTCCTTTGAGGGGAGGAAGCATTTT
CASSSFEGRKHF
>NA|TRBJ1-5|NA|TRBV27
TGTGCCAGCAGCCCCCGGGCCCCAGGAGGTTCTGAGCCCCAGCATTTT
CASSPRAPGGSEPQHF
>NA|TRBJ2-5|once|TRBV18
TGTGCCAGCTCACGGCCGCGAGAGGCCCAGTACTTC
CASSRPREAQYF
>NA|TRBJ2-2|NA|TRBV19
TGTGCCAGTAGTATCGGGGGACTCTCGAACACCGGGGAGCTGTTTTTT
CASSIGGLSNTGELFF
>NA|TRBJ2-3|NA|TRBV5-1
TGCGCCAGCAGCCGGGTCGGGGGCACAGATACGCAGTATTTT
CASSRVGGTDTQYF
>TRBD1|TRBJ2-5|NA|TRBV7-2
TGTGCCAGCAGCTTTACGGGACAGCAGTACTTC
CASSFTGQQYF
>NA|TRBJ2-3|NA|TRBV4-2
TGTGCCAGCAGCCACGGCTGGGAGAGCACAGATACGCAGTATTTT
CASSHGWESTDTQYF
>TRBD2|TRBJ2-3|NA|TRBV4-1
TGCGCCAGCAGCCACCTCCCTAGCGGGAGGGCGACAGATACGCAGTATTTT
CASSHLPSGRATDTQYF
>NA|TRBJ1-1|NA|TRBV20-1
TGCAGTGCACAGGGTGGCACTGAAGCTTTCTTT
CSAQGGTEAFF